This is a list of T cell receptor beta chains from one sample in a study of blood T cell repertoires in COVID-19. Clones were sequenced by immunoSEQ multiplex PCR, and TCRdb holds only the in-frame ones, with some missing. The sample includes 130,000 to 150,000 clones, roughly 82% of them seen just once. The sample taken for sequencing was peripheral blood. The source of these receptors is a man in his fifties or sixties with active or convalescent COVID-19. CDR3s include the opening cysteine and the closing phenylalanine or tryptophan. D genes are given only for firm matches. Part of the rows lack a size; the others show once, few, many or a class for expanded clones.

d_gene	v_gene	j_gene	abundance	CDR3nt	CDR3aa
.	TRBV3-1/TRBV3-2	TRBJ1-1	few	TGTGCCAGCAGCCATGAGACAAACTCAAACAGGTACACTGAAGCTTTCTTT	CASSHETNSNRYTEAFF
.	TRBV30	TRBJ1-2	once	TGTGCCTGGAGTCGGGGGGCGGGGGGCTACACCTTC	CAWSRGAGGYTF
.	TRBV25-1	TRBJ1-2	.	TGTGCCACCAGGGCGGCGGGGGGAGATTATGGCTACACCTTC	CATRAAGGDYGYTF
TRBD1	TRBV25-1	TRBJ2-4	.	TGTGCCAGCAGCGAGGGACAGTTAGCCAAAAACATTCAGTACTTC	CASSEGQLAKNIQYF
.	TRBV4-3	TRBJ2-7	.	TGCGCCAGCAGCCAAGAAGTGGCAGGTCCCGAGCAGTACTTC	CASSQEVAGPEQYF
TRBD1	TRBV7-8	TRBJ1-3	.	TGTGCCAGCAGCTCTAGGACAGGGGTGATGAGAACTGGAAACACCATATATTTT	CASSSRTGVMRTGNTIYF
.	TRBV6-5	TRBJ2-2	.	TGTGCCAGCACGCGAGGGGGGAACACCGGGGAGCTGTTTTTT	CASTRGGNTGELFF
.	TRBV7-9	TRBJ2-1	.	TGTGCCAGCAGCTTAGGGATTTACGGGAATGAGCAGTTCTTC	CASSLGIYGNEQFF
TRBD2	TRBV5-1	TRBJ2-2	many	TGCGCCAGCAGCTTGGTTAGCGGGACCGTCGGGGAGCTGTTTTTT	CASSLVSGTVGELFF
.	TRBV7-2	TRBJ2-2	.	TGTGCCAGCAGCTTAGATCAGGGGTCCGGGGAGCTGTTTTTT	CASSLDQGSGELFF
TRBD1	TRBV7-2	TRBJ1-5	.	TGTGCCAGCAGCTTAACAGGGGATCAGCCCCAGCATTTT	CASSLTGDQPQHF
.	TRBV11-2	TRBJ2-7	.	TGTGCCAGCAGCTCCGACAGATTAAGCTCCTACGAGCAGTACTTC	CASSSDRLSSYEQYF
TRBD1	TRBV6-5	TRBJ1-3	once	TGTGCCAGCAGTTGGACAGGAGCCAGCTCTGGAAACACCATATATTTT	CASSWTGASSGNTIYF
.	TRBV5-1	TRBJ1-1	.	TGCGCCAGCAGCCCCGGGGGAACTGAAGCTTTCTTT	CASSPGGTEAFF
.	TRBV6-2/TRBV6-3	TRBJ1-6	.	TGTGCCAGCAGTTGGGCGACGTTGCGGGGGACGGGGAATTCACCCCTCCACTTT	CASSWATLRGTGNSPLHF
.	TRBV2	TRBJ2-3	.	TGTGCCAGCAGTGGTCTCACGGGATCTACAGATACGCAGTATTTT	CASSGLTGSTDTQYF
TRBD2	TRBV11-3	TRBJ2-5	.	TGTGCCAGCAGCTTAGGAGCGGGGGGGCCGGAGACCCAGTACTTC	CASSLGAGGPETQYF
.	TRBV29-1	TRBJ2-7	.	TGCAGCGTTGGGGCGGGGACCTACGAGCAGTACTTC	CSVGAGTYEQYF
.	TRBV7-2	TRBJ1-1	.	TGTGCCAGCAGGCGAGGGGGGGTGGCGAACACTGAAGCTTTCTTT	CASRRGGVANTEAFF
.	TRBV23-1	TRBJ2-7	.	TGCGCCAGCAGTCAGTTGGGGGGTTGGTTCTACGAGCAGTACTTC	CASSQLGGWFYEQYF
.	TRBV27	TRBJ1-5	.	TGTGCCAGCAGCTCTGGGGGACATATCAATCAGCCCCAGCATTTT	CASSSGGHINQPQHF
.	TRBV7-2	TRBJ2-6	.	TGTGCCAGCAGCTTAGAGAGAGGCGGGTATCCTGGGGCCAACGTCCTGACTTTC	CASSLERGGYPGANVLTF
TRBD1	TRBV4-3	TRBJ1-1	.	TGCGCCAGCAGCCAATATTTTACAGGGGGCGCAGCGGACACTGAAGCTTTCTTT	CASSQYFTGGAADTEAFF
.	TRBV7-2	TRBJ1-4	.	TGTGCCAGCAGCAACACCGGCGGGGTCGGACTGTTTTTT	CASSNTGGVGLFF
.	TRBV12-3/TRBV12-4	TRBJ1-1	.	TGTGCCAGCAGACCAACAGGGAACACTGAAGCTTTCTTT	CASRPTGNTEAFF
TRBD2	TRBV3-1/TRBV3-2	TRBJ2-5	.	TGTGCCAGCAGCTTTAGCGGGAGGGCCTTGGGAGAGACCCAGTACTTC	CASSFSGRALGETQYF
.	TRBV6-1	TRBJ1-5	few	TGTGCCAGCAGTGGAATGAACAGGGTCGGGAGCAATCAGCCCCAGCATTTT	CASSGMNRVGSNQPQHF
TRBD1	TRBV5-1	TRBJ1-4	.	TGCGCCAGCAGCCCTGGGACAGGGGGAGCTAATGAAAAACTGTTTTTT	CASSPGTGGANEKLFF
TRBD1	TRBV5-1	TRBJ1-3	.	TGCGCCAGCAGCCCCCGGACAGGGAATGGAAACACCATATATTTT	CASSPRTGNGNTIYF
.	TRBV5-6	TRBJ1-1	.	TGTGCCAGCAGCTTTTTCGGCAGGGCGGGGGACACTGAAGCTTTCTTT	CASSFFGRAGDTEAFF
.	TRBV7-9	TRBJ1-4	.	TGTGCCAGCAGCCGACCGACCGCGGCAACTAATGAAAAACTGTTTTTT	CASSRPTAATNEKLFF
.	TRBV3-1/TRBV3-2	TRBJ1-1	.	TGTGCCAGCAGCCAAGATACCTCAGGGCCCGGAATCTTGAACACTGAAGCTTTCTTT	CASSQDTSGPGILNTEAFF
TRBD2	TRBV5-4	TRBJ2-3	.	TGTGCCAGCAGCCATGACGGTTCCAGCGGGACTACTACGCAGTATTTT	CASSHDGSSGTTTQYF
TRBD2	TRBV5-1	TRBJ2-1	.	TGCGCCAGCAGCAACGGACTAGTTCAGTTCTTC	CASSNGLVQFF
TRBD2	TRBV3-1/TRBV3-2	TRBJ2-1	.	TGTGCCAGCAGCCAAGAGGGGGGGACTACCCCCTACAATGAGCAGTTCTTC	CASSQEGGTTPYNEQFF
.	TRBV11-2	TRBJ1-1	.	TGTGCCAGCAGCTTAGATTCGGGGGATAAGACTGAAGCTTTCTTT	CASSLDSGDKTEAFF
.	TRBV6-5	TRBJ1-5	.	TGTGCCAGCAGTTACGATGTAGATCAGCCCCAGCATTTT	CASSYDVDQPQHF
.	TRBV5-8	TRBJ1-3	.	TGTGCCAGCACCACCCCGAATAGCTCTGGAAACACCATATATTTT	CASTTPNSSGNTIYF
.	TRBV12-3/TRBV12-4	TRBJ1-5	.	TGTGCCAGCAGCAATAGGGGAATTCAGCCCCAGCATTTT	CASSNRGIQPQHF
.	TRBV7-9	TRBJ2-7	.	TGTGCCAGCAGCCTTAGGGGCAGGGTCGTGGAGCAGTACTTC	CASSLRGRVVEQYF
TRBD2	TRBV7-8	TRBJ2-3	.	TGTGCCAGCAGCCTCCGACTAGCGGGGCGTCGAAGCACAGATACGCAGTATTTT	CASSLRLAGRRSTDTQYF
.	TRBV6-2/TRBV6-3	TRBJ2-1	.	TGTGCCAGCAGTTACGGTTGGCGGCGGGGCAATGAGCAGTTCTTC	CASSYGWRRGNEQFF
.	TRBV18	TRBJ2-5	.	TGTGCCAGCTCATCGTTCCAAGAGACCCAGTACTTC	CASSSFQETQYF
.	TRBV6-5	TRBJ1-6	.	TGTGCCAGCAGTTACTCCGGCAGGGATAATTCACCCCTCCACTTT	CASSYSGRDNSPLHF
.	TRBV20-1	TRBJ1-6	.	TGCAGTGCTAGTGGGGGAGCCTATAATTCACCCCTCCACTTT	CSASGGAYNSPLHF
.	TRBV7-8	TRBJ1-5	.	TGTGCCAGCAGCTTAGCGTCGGGTACTCGGCGCAATCAGCCCCAGCATTTT	CASSLASGTRRNQPQHF
.	TRBV5-5	TRBJ1-6	.	TGTGCCAGCAGCAATTACGTTGGGGAGTTGGATTTGGCCCTCCACTTT	CASSNYVGELDLALHF
.	TRBV11-3	TRBJ2-5	few	TGTGCCAGCAGCTCTTGGGAGGTCCAAGAGACCCAGTACTTC	CASSSWEVQETQYF
.	TRBV10-1	TRBJ1-2	few	TGCGCCAGCAGTGACCATAACTATGGCTACACCTTC	CASSDHNYGYTF
TRBD1	TRBV11-2	TRBJ1-5	once	TGTGCCAGCAGCTCTGCCGGGACAGGGGGTAATCAGCCCCAGCATTTT	CASSSAGTGGNQPQHF
.	TRBV18	TRBJ2-6	.	TGTGCCAGCTCACCATCCAGAAACTCTGGGGCCAACGTCCTGACTTTC	CASSPSRNSGANVLTF
.	TRBV9	TRBJ1-6	.	TGTGCCAGCAGTTACTTACAGGATAATTCACCCCTCCACTTT	CASSYLQDNSPLHF
.	TRBV3-1/TRBV3-2	TRBJ1-6	.	TGTGCCAGCAGCCCCCCCAGCGGGTTTAATTCACCCCTCCACTTT	CASSPPSGFNSPLHF
.	TRBV19	TRBJ2-1	.	TGTGCCAGCGCTCCTTGGGCACCACCCAATGAGCAGTTCTTC	CASAPWAPPNEQFF
TRBD1	TRBV27	TRBJ2-1	.	TGTGCCAGCAATTCCGGGACAGGGGTTGTAAGTGAGCAGTTCTTC	CASNSGTGVVSEQFF